This T cell receptor (beta chain) originates from a study of control samples from healthy donors and cancer patients (dated by TCRdb to about 2020). CDR1 and CDR2 were assigned from the germline V gene as KGHSH and LQKENI. Relative to germline, V is missing 3 bases and J is missing 2 bases, with 4 bases of the junction outside any gene match. The CDR3 holds 15 amino acids from the cysteine to the phenylalanine. The read is trimmed to its CDR3 DNA, 45 bases read in frame from base 1. A word on this clone: Its antigen specificity is not known. The sample holds no much larger clone one base away, and base qualities are not on file.

Library creation used the immunoSEQ multiplex PCR assay. In TCRdb, the immuneACCESS table is reduced to in-frame sequences with V and J assigned. These tables do not hold every clone; where another copy was compared, an unresolved V gene accounts for under half, and the others remain unexplained. The sample table shows about 89,000 clones, and roughly 86% are seen once. Around 21% of the sample rests with the top ten. Recombination connected TRBV18 to TRBJ1-5; 7 of the junction bases match TRBD1. The source of this sequence is a man between 25 and 39 years old in good health. Sequenced material: blood. The encoded CDR3 is CASSPRQGGNQPQHF. The DNA sequence is given as TGTGCCAGCTCACCCCGACAGGGAGGCAATCAGCCCCAGCATTTT.